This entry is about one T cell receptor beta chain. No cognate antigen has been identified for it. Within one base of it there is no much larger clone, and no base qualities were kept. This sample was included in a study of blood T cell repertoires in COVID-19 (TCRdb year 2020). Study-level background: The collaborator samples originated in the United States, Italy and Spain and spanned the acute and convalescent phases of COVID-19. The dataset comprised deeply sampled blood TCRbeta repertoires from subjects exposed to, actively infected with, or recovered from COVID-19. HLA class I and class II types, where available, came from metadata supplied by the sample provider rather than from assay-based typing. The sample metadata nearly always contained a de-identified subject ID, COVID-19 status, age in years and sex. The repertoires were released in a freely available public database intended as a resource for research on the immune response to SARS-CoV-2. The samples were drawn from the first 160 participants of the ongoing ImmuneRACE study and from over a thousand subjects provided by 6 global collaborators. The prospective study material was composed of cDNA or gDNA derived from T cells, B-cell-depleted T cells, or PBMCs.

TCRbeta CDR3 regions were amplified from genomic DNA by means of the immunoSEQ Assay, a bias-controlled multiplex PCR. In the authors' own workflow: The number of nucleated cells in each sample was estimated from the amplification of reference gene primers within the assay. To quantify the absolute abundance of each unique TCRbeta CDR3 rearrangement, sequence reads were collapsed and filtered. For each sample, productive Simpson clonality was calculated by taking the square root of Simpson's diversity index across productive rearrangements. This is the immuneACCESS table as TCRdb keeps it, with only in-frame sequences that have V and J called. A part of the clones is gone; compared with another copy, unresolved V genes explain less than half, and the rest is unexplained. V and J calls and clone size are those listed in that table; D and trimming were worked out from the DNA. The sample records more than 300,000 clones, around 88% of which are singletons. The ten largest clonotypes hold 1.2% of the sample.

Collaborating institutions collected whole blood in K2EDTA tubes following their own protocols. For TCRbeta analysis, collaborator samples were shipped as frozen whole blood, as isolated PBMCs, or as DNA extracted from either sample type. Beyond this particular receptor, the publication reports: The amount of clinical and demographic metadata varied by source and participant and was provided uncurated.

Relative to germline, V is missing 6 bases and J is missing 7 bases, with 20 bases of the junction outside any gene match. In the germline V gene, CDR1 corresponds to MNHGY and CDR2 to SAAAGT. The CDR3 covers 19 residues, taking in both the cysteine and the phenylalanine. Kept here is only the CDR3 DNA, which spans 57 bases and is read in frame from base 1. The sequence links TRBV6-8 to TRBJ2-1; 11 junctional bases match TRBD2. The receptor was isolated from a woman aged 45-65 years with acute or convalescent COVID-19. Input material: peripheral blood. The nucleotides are TGTGCCAGCAGCAAACCTCGGACTAGCGGGTCGTATGAGGAGAATGAGCAGTTCTTC. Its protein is CASSKPRTSGSYEENEQFF.